These 8 T cell receptor beta chains came from one sample sequenced in a study of OX40 agonist ivuxolimab in advanced cancers. Assay: immunoSEQ multiplex PCR; the TCRdb copy retains only in-frame clones and omits some. In the table there are 30,000 to 40,000 clones, 89% of which are singletons. The source material was CD4+ or CD8+ T cells sorted from blood, sampled in a trial of the OX40 agonist ivuxolimab. The receptor set was obtained from an adult with an advanced solid tumor such as melanoma, head and neck, liver or kidney cancer.

The chain recombines TRBV14 with TRBJ2-5, with D perhaps given as TRBD1 or TRBD2 (5 bases each). V gave up 0 bases and J gave up 5 bases, with 19 bases separating them. This CDR3 has 17 amino acids. Germline V gene data show CDR1 as SGHDN and CDR2 as FVKESK. CDR3 bases: TGTGCCAGCAGCCAAGAGGGTTGGGACCGAGGAACGGAGACCCAGTACTTC. Translation gives CASSQEGWDRGTETQYF. Full variable domain (remainder filled in from reference TRBV14 and TRBJ2-5): EAGVTQFPSHSVIEKGQTVTLRCDPISGHDNLYWYRRVMGKEIKFLLHFVKESKQDESGMPNNRFLAERTGGTYSTLKVQPAELEDSGVYFCASSQEGWDRGTETQYFGPGTRLLVL.

The chain combines TRBV7-9 with TRBJ2-1, with D uncertain. The germline gives CDR1 SEHNR, CDR2 FQNEAQ (reference sequence). Trimming took 5 bases from V and 4 from J, leaving 15 bases between them. The CDR3 has 15 amino acids. In DNA form, the CDR3 reads TGTGCCAGCAGCGTCCGTGGGGTCGAGTACAATGAGCAGTTCTTC. Translation: CASSVRGVEYNEQFF.

This chain uses TRBV29-1 with TRBJ2-2; tentatively, D is TRBD1 (6 bases). V shed 4 bases and J shed 0 bases, with 12 bases lying between them. This CDR3 has 15 residues. Germline values: CDR1 SQVTM, CDR2 ANQGSEA. Here the CDR3 DNA reads TGCAGCGTTGGGTGGGGGACATCGAACACCGGGGAGCTGTTTTTT. Protein sequence: CSVGWGTSNTGELFF.

The chain has TRBV30 and TRBJ1-5; 7 bases are a match to TRBD1. Per the germline V gene, CDR1 is GTSNPN and CDR2 is SVGIG (reference sequence). J was trimmed by 2 bases and V by 2 bases; bases with no gene match: 3. The CDR3 consists of 14 residues. The CDR3 here is CAWSFGQGNQPQHF. CDR3 nucleotides: TGTGCCTGGAGTTTTGGACAGGGCAATCAGCCCCAGCATTTT.

V is TRBV30 and J is TRBJ1-1, with 9 bases that match TRBD1. Per germline, CDR1 GTSNPN and CDR2 SVGIG (reference sequence). Trimming removed 2 bases from V and 6 bases from J; junction bases left unmatched: 1. The CDR3 is 12 amino acids. The DNA for the CDR3 is TGTGCCTGGAGTACAGGGGGCCCTGAAGCTTTCTTT. Its protein is CAWSTGGPEAFF.

Only a few counts were recorded for this clone. V and J are TRBV2 and TRBJ1-5, with 7 nucleotides matching TRBD1. The germline CDR1 and CDR2 sequences are SNHLY and FYNNEI. The CDR3 spans 13 residues. V gave up 5 bases and J gave up 7 bases; unmatched junction bases: 5. The CDR3 DNA reads TGTGCCAGCAGTTCGACAGGGAACCAGCCCCAGCATTTT. Protein: CASSSTGNQPQHF.

The chain uses TRBV27 and TRBJ2-2, with 15 bases aligning to TRBD2. The CDR3 covers 20 residues. CDR1 and CDR2 (germline): MNHEY, SMNVEV (reference sequence). Losses at the gene ends were 5 bases for V and 0 bases for J; bases not matched to a gene: 10. CDR3 amino acids: CASSLLDGTSGRPNTGELFF. CDR3 in DNA: TGTGCCAGCAGTCTACTAGATGGGACTAGCGGGAGGCCGAACACCGGGGAGCTGTTTTTT.

CDR3 in DNA: TGTGCCAGCTCACCGACAGGGGCCTCGGGGGACGAAAAACTGTTTTTT. It yields the protein CASSPTGASGDEKLFF. This sequence joins TRBV18 and TRBJ1-4, with 8 bases fitting TRBD1. The germline CDR1 and CDR2 sequences are KGHSH and LQKENI. The CDR3 loop spans 16 amino acids. V gave up 3 bases and J gave up 8 bases; unmatched junction bases: 11.